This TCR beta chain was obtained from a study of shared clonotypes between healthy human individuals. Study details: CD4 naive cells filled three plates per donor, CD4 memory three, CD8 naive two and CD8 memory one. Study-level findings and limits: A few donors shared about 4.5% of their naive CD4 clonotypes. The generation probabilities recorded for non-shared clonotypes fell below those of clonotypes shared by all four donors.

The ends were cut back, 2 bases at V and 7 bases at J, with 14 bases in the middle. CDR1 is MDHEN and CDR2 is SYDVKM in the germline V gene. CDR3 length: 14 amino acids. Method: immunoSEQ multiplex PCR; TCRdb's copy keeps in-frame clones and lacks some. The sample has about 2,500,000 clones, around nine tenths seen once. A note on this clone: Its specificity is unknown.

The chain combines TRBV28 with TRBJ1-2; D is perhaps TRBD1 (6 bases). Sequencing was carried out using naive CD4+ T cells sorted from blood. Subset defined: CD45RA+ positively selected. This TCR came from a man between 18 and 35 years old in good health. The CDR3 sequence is CASSLGGGVSGYTF. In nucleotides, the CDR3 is TGTGCCAGCAGTTTAGGCGGGGGCGTCTCTGGCTACACCTTC.